This TCR beta chain was documented in a study of cytomegalovirus exposure and HLA in healthy donors. Germline values: CDR1 MNHNS, CDR2 SASEGT. This CDR3 spans 17 amino acids. The ends were cut back, 2 bases at V and 5 bases at J, with 21 bases in the middle. In the PCR, 60 Vbeta and 13 Jbeta primers were used. Assay: immunoSEQ multiplex PCR; the TCRdb copy retains only in-frame clones and omits some. Among roughly 120,000 clones listed, 15% were seen once. The rearrangement links TRBV6-1 to TRBJ2-5; D might be TRBD1 (7 bases). This sequence originates from a woman aged 18 to 35 in good health and CMV-seronegative. The sequenced material came from PBMCs. DNA for the CDR3: TGTGCCAGCAGTGAAACGGGGGCCTACAGGGGAATGGAGACCCAGTACTTC. Amino acids: CASSETGAYRGMETQYF.